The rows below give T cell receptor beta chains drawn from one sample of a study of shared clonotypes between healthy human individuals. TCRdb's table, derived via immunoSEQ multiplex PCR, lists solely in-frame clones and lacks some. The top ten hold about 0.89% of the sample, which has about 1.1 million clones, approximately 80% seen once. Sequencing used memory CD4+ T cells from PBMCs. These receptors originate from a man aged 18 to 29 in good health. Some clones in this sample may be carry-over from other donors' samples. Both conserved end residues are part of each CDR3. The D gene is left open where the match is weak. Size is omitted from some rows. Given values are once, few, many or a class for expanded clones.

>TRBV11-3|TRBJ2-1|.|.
TGTGCCAGCAGCTTAGACGACAACGAGCAGTTCTTC
CASSLDDNEQFF
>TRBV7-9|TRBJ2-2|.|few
TGTGCCAGCAGCTTCTGGTCCGGTACGGGCACCGGGGAGCTGTTTTTT
CASSFWSGTGTGELFF
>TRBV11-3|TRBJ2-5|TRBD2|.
TGTGCCAGCAGCCGAGCGGGAGCAGAGACCCAGTACTTC
CASSRAGAETQYF
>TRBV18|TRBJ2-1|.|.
TGTGCCAGCTCACCTCTCGTACTACGGGGGGCTTACAATGAGCAGTTCTTC
CASSPLVLRGAYNEQFF
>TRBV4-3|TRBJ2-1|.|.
TGCGCCAGCAGCCAACGTCTTCTAGCCCCAGTCCCTCAGTTCTTC
CASSQRLLAPVPQFF
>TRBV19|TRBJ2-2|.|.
TGTGCCAGTAGTACCAGCTACTCCGGGGAGCTGTTTTTT
CASSTSYSGELFF
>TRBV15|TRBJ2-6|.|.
TGTGCCACCAGCAGAGATCCTATAGCAGGGGCCAACGTCCTGACTTTC
CATSRDPIAGANVLTF
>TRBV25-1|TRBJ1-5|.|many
TGTGCCAGCAGTCAGTCCGGGGCTCTAAATCAGCCCCAGCATTTT
CASSQSGALNQPQHF
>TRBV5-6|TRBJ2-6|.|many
TGTGCCAGCAGCTTGTTTGGCCAGGCCGGATTCACCAACGTCCTGACTTTC
CASSLFGQAGFTNVLTF
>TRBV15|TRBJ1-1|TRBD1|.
TGTGCCACCAGCACGGGACAGGGGCACACTGAAGCTTTCTTT
CATSTGQGHTEAFF
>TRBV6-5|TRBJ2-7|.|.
TGTGCCAGCAGTCCACGGACAGTGGCCCCCTACGAGCAGTACTTC
CASSPRTVAPYEQYF
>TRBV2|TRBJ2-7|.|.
TGTGCCAGCGCCCCGGGGGGACACTATAACTACGAGCAGTACTTC
CASAPGGHYNYEQYF
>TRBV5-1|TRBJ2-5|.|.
TGCGCCAGCAGCTTCGCAGGGTCTCGAGGGGAGACCCAGTACTTC
CASSFAGSRGETQYF
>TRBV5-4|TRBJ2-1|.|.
TGTGCCAGCAGCTGGAGCCCCACGGGGTACAATGAGCAGTTCTTC
CASSWSPTGYNEQFF
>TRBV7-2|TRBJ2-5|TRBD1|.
TGTGCCAGCAGTCTCAACAGGGGGCAAGAGACCCAGTACTTC
CASSLNRGQETQYF
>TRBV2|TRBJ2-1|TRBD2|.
TGTGCCAGCAGTGAATGGGGACTAGCGGGAGCTGATGAGCAGTTCTTC
CASSEWGLAGADEQFF
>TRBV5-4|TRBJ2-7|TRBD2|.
TGTGCCAGCAGCTCGGGGGGGGCCAGGGACGAGCAGTACTTC
CASSSGGARDEQYF
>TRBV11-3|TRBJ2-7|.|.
TGTGCCAGCAGCTTAGAAGGCAGGGACTACGAGCAGTACTTC
CASSLEGRDYEQYF
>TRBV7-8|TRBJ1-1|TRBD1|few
TGTGCCAGCAGCTTCAGGGGGGGAGCGAACACTGAAGCTTTCTTT
CASSFRGGANTEAFF
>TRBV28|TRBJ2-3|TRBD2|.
TGTGCCAGCAACGAAATCGGGACTAGCATTGGAGGTGATACGCAGTATTTT
CASNEIGTSIGGDTQYF
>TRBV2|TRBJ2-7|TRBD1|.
TGTGCCACCGCCGGGACAGGGGGTTACGAGCAGTACTTC
CATAGTGGYEQYF
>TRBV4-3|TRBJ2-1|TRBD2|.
TGCGCCAGCAGCCAAGCGGGAGGGGGGCAACCGCACAATGAGCAGTTCTTC
CASSQAGGGQPHNEQFF
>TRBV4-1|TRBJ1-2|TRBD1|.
TGCGCCAGCAGCCAGCCGGGACAGGGGGTACCTGGCTACACCTTC
CASSQPGQGVPGYTF
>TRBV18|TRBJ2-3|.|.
TGTGCCAGCTCACCTGATTCAGATACGCAGTATTTT
CASSPDSDTQYF
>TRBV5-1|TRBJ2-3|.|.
TGCGCCAGCAGCTTGGGGGTGGGCACAGATACGCAGTATTTT
CASSLGVGTDTQYF
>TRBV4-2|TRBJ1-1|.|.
TGTGCCAGCAGCCTCAGCTACAGGGCGACTGAAGCTTTCTTT
CASSLSYRATEAFF
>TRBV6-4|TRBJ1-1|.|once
TGTGCCAGCAGTGTCTCGCAGGGAGACACTGAAGCTTTCTTT
CASSVSQGDTEAFF
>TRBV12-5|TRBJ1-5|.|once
TGTGCTAGTGGTGTAAATGGCCAGCCCCAGCATTTT
CASGVNGQPQHF
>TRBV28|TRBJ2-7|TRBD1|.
TGTGCCAGCAGGACAGGGAGAGGAGAGCAGTACTTC
CASRTGRGEQYF
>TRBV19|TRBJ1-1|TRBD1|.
TGTGCCAGTAGGCCACCGGGACAGGGGGAAGCTTTCTTT
CASRPPGQGEAFF
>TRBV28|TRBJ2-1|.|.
TGTGCCAGCAGTTCCGGACTCGTTCGCACCCATGAGCAGTTCTTC
CASSSGLVRTHEQFF